The 21 T cell receptor beta chains below come from one sample, sequenced in a study of shared clonotypes between healthy human individuals. Profiled with immunoSEQ multiplex PCR; TCRdb holds only in-frame clones, not every one. In the table there are roughly 2.5 million clones, around 90% of which are singletons. Material: naive CD4+ T cells sorted from blood. Subset noted: CD45RA+ positively selected. These receptors came from a man aged 18 to 30 in good health.

The gene calls are TRBV6-6 and TRBJ2-2; D perhaps matches TRBD2 (5 bases). Germline loops: CDR1 MNHNY, CDR2 SVGAGI (reference sequence). Trimming took 5 bases from V and 1 from J, leaving 8 bases between them. The CDR3 is made up of 14 amino acids. CDR3 bases: TGTGCCAGCAGTGCCCGGGGGAACACCGGGGAGCTGTTTTTT. Translating gives CASSARGNTGELFF.

The V call is TRBV19, the J call TRBJ2-2; 7 bases fit TRBD1. The CDR3 is 15 amino acids. The trim removed 2 bases at V and 3 bases at J, leaving 3 bases unmatched. Germline CDR1 reads LNHDA; CDR2 reads SQIVND (reference sequence). DNA of the CDR3: TGTGCCAGTAGTATACAGGGGGTGGACACCGGGGAGCTGTTTTTT. This codes for CASSIQGVDTGELFF.

The gene calls are TRBV6-6 and TRBJ2-3, with 10 bases that match TRBD1. The junction had 9 bases not matched to a gene; V was cut back by 5 bases and J by 4 bases. Germline V gene lookup returns CDR1 MNHNY and CDR2 SVGAGI (reference sequence). The CDR3 sequence is 16 residues long. CDR3 nucleotides: TGTGCCAGCAGTCTAATGGGACAGGGGATTGCAGATACGCAGTATTTT. This translates into CASSLMGQGIADTQYF.

Notes on this clone: Within the sample, other DNA sequences also encode this same CDR3. The chain links TRBV7-9 to TRBJ2-7, with TRBD1 identical over 8 bases. The V and J ends lost 2 bases and 7 bases, in that order; junction bases with no gene match: 13. Germline assignment: CDR1 SEHNR and CDR2 FQNEAQ (reference sequence). The CDR3 is 16 amino acids. Here the CDR3 DNA reads TGTGCCAGCAGCTTACTCCCCGGTCAGGGGGCTAGGGAGCAGTACTTC. Translation: CASSLLPGQGAREQYF.

The chain employs TRBV29-1 and TRBJ2-5, with D uncertain. Trimming cost V 4 bases and J 1 base, with 13 bases left between them. CDR3 size: 14 residues. Germline CDR1 and CDR2: SQVTM and ANQGSEA. The CDR3 nucleotides are TGCAGCGTTGTTCCGTTCGAGTTCCAAGAGACCCAGTACTTC. Translation: CSVVPFEFQETQYF.

The J gene is TRBJ1-3, the V gene TRBV18; D call uncertain. This CDR3 is built from 16 residues. V lost 3 bases to trimming and J lost 2 bases, with 14 bases between them. The germline gives CDR1 KGHSH, CDR2 LQKENI. The CDR3, as DNA: TGTGCCAGCTCACCTAACCGGGGAACAGCTGGAAACACCATATATTTT. Its protein is CASSPNRGTAGNTIYF.

A remark on this clone: Other DNA sequences within the sample encode an identical CDR3. The CDR3 region is CAISESGGTYNEQFF. CDR3 coding DNA: TGTGCCATCAGTGAGTCGGGGGGCACCTACAATGAGCAGTTCTTC. The chain has TRBV10-3 and TRBJ2-1; perhaps D is TRBD1 or TRBD2 (6 bases each). Looked up from germline, CDR1 is ENHRY and CDR2 is SYGVKD. The CDR3 totals 15 residues. Deletions cut 0 bases from V and 2 bases from J, with 8 bases between.

The chain is built from TRBV4-1 and TRBJ2-3; 8 bases agree with TRBD2. Germline V gene data show CDR1 as MGHRA and CDR2 as YSYEKL. The CDR3 length is 16 residues. V dropped 1 base and J dropped 1; count of bases not matched to a gene: 4. In DNA form, the CDR3 reads TGCGCCAGCAGCCAAGGGGTTAGCGGGGGCACAGATACGCAGTATTTT. Translated, it gives CASSQGVSGGTDTQYF.

V usage is TRBV5-1 and J usage is TRBJ2-1; tentative D call: TRBD2 (6 bases). Per the germline V gene, CDR1 is SGHRS and CDR2 is YFSETQ. V was trimmed by 4 bases and J by 0 bases, leaving 17 bases between them. This CDR3 spans 17 amino acids. The CDR3 protein is CASSKNPRGSSYNEQFF. CDR3 DNA: TGCGCCAGCAGCAAAAACCCCCGGGGGAGCTCCTACAATGAGCAGTTCTTC.

This chain links TRBV5-1 with TRBJ2-6; D might be TRBD1 (6 bases). The V end lost 1 base, the J end lost 9 bases, and 8 bases lay between the germline ends. This CDR3 has 13 amino acids. Germline lookup yields CDR1 SGHRS and CDR2 YFSETQ. DNA for the CDR3: TGCGCCAGCAGCTTGACAGGGAGCAACGTCCTGACTTTC. Translation gives CASSLTGSNVLTF.

The chain uses TRBV7-2 and TRBJ2-7; D may be TRBD1 (6 bases). Germline V lookup: CDR1 SGHTA, CDR2 FQGNSA. The CDR3 contains 16 residues. The germline V and J ends were trimmed by 5 bases and 2 bases, with 19 bases remaining between them. Here the CDR3 reads CASSLPERGWAYEQYF. In DNA, the CDR3 is TGTGCCAGCAGCCTACCCGAGAGGGGGTGGGCCTACGAGCAGTACTTC.

V gene TRBV2 combines with J gene TRBJ2-5; D could derive from TRBD1 or TRBD2 (7 bases each). CDR3 length: 14 amino acids. V dropped 1 base and J dropped 5 bases, with 11 bases sitting between them. Germline V gene data show CDR1 as SNHLY and CDR2 as FYNNEI. As DNA, the CDR3 is TGTGCCAGCAGTGAAGGACAGGGAGGGGAGACCCAGTACTTC. As protein: CASSEGQGGETQYF.

As concerns this clone: Distinct nucleotide sequences in the sample also encode this CDR3. J is TRBJ1-2 and V is TRBV18, with D tentatively TRBD1 (5 bases). Germline V gives CDR1 KGHSH, CDR2 LQKENI. The CDR3 sequence is 13 residues long. V gave up 6 bases and J gave up 2 bases, with 10 bases separating them. CDR3 in amino acids: CASSGQGNYGYTF. The CDR3 DNA is TGTGCCAGCTCGGGGCAGGGAAACTATGGCTACACCTTC.

CDR3 amino acids: CAISVGPWGLNTEAFF. CDR3 nucleotides: TGTGCCATCAGTGTGGGGCCCTGGGGACTGAACACTGAAGCTTTCTTT. The chain links TRBV10-3 to TRBJ1-1; weak D call: TRBD1 (5 bases). The CDR3 length is 16 residues. V was pared by 4 bases and J by 0 bases, with 15 bases between. The germline V gene encodes CDR1 ENHRY and CDR2 SYGVKD.

J is TRBJ2-3 and V is TRBV10-1; 8 bases are a match to TRBD2. Looked up from germline, CDR1 is WNHNN and CDR2 is SYGVQD (reference sequence). The CDR3 has 17 amino acids. J gave up 0 bases and V 5 bases, and 10 bases lay outside the gene matches. The DNA of the CDR3 is TGCGCCAGCAGTAACCAGCGGGGGTACTCTAGCACAGATACGCAGTATTTT. As protein: CASSNQRGYSSTDTQYF.

This chain connects TRBV30 to TRBJ2-5; a possible D gene is TRBD1 (5 bases). In germline, CDR1 is GTSNPN, CDR2 SVGIG (reference sequence). The CDR3 sequence is 14 residues long. Trimming cost V 4 bases and J 4 bases, with 16 bases left between them. The CDR3 DNA reads as TGTGCCTGGAATGTTATAGGGGTAGGAGAGACCCAGTACTTC. Its translation is CAWNVIGVGETQYF.

The CDR3 here is CASSARTSGGGYEQYF. CDR3 bases: TGTGCCAGCAGTGCCAGGACTAGCGGAGGGGGTTACGAGCAGTACTTC. The chain is built from TRBV6-1 and TRBJ2-7; the match to TRBD2 covers 10 bases. The germline V gene has CDR1 MNHNS and CDR2 SASEGT. The CDR3 is made up of 16 amino acids. J was trimmed by 4 bases and V by 4 bases; bases with no gene match: 10.

V usage is TRBV6-6 and J usage is TRBJ2-3; no clear D gene. Between the trimmed V and J ends, which lost 6 bases and 0 bases, there was a span of 10 bases. Looked up from germline, CDR1 is MNHNY and CDR2 is SVGAGI (reference sequence). This CDR3 region has 14 residues. The CDR3: CASRPPASTDTQYF. The CDR3 coding sequence is TGTGCCAGCAGGCCGCCAGCTAGCACAGATACGCAGTATTTT.

CDR3 DNA sequence: TGTGCCAGTCGCCTATTAGCGGCGACCGGGGAGCTGTTTTTT. It specifies CASRLLAATGELFF. This rearrangement joins TRBV7-9 to TRBJ2-2; D is possibly TRBD2 (6 bases). Looked up from germline, CDR1 is SEHNR and CDR2 is FQNEAQ (reference sequence). V was trimmed by 9 bases and J by 5 bases, leaving 16 bases between them. There are 14 residues in the CDR3.

On this clone: The sample carries other DNA sequences with the same CDR3. The chain employs TRBV6-5 and TRBJ1-2; D gene ambiguous. CDR1 is MNHEY and CDR2 is SVGAGI in the germline V gene. V was pared by 2 bases and J by 4 bases, with 8 bases between. CDR3 length equals 13 residues. The CDR3 DNA sequence: TGTGCCAGCAGTTACGGGGTAGGCTATGGCTACACCTTC. It is translated as CASSYGVGYGYTF.

The chain employs TRBV5-1 and TRBJ2-1; 10 bases align to TRBD2. The ends lost 0 bases at V and 5 bases at J; junction bases unmatched: 5. Germline CDR1 reads SGHRS; CDR2 reads YFSETQ. The CDR3 consists of 16 residues. CDR3 bases: TGCGCCAGCAGCTTGGCGGTACTAGCGGGGCACAATGAGCAGTTCTTC. It translates to CASSLAVLAGHNEQFF. The full variable domain, rest sourced from reference TRBV5-1 and TRBJ2-1, is KAGVTQTPRYLIKTRGQQVTLSCSPISGHRSVSWYQQTPGQGLQFLFEYFSETQRNKGNFPGRFSGRQFSNSRSEMNVSTLELGDSALYLCASSLAVLAGHNEQFFGPGTRLTVL.